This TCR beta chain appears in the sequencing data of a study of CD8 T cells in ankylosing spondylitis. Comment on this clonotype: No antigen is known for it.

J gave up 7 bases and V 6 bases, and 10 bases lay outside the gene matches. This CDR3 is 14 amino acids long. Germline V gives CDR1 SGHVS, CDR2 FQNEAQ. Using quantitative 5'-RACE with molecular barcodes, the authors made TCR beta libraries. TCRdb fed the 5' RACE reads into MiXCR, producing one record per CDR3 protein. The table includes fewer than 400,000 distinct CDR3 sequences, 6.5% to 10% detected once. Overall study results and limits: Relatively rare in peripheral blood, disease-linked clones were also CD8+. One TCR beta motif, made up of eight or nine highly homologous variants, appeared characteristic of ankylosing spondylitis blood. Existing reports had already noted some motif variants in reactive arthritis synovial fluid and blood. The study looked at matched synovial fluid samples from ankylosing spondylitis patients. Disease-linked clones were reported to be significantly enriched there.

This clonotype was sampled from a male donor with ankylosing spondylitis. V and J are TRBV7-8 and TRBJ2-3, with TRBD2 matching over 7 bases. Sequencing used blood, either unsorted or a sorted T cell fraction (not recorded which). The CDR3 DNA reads TGTGCCAGCAGTTACCGACTAGCCCCTAATACGCAGTATTTT. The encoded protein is CASSYRLAPNTQYF.